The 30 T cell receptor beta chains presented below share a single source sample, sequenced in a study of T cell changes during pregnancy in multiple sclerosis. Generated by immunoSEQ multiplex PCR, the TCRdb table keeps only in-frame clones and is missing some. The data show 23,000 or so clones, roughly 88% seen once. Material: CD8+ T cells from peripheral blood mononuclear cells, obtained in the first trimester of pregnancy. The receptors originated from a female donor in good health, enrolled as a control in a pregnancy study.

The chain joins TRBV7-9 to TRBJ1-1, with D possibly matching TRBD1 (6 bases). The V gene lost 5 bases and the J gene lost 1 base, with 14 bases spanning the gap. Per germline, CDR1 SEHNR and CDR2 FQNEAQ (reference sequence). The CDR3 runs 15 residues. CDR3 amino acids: CASSNSGTSNTEAFF. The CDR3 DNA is TGTGCCAGCAGCAACTCCGGGACATCGAACACTGAAGCTTTCTTT.

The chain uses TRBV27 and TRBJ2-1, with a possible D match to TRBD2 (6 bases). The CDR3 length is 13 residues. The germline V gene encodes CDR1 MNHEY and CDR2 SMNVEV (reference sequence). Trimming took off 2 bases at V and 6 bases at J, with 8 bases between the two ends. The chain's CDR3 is CASSLTGGNEQFF. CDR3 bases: TGTGCCAGCAGTTTAACCGGGGGCAATGAGCAGTTCTTC.

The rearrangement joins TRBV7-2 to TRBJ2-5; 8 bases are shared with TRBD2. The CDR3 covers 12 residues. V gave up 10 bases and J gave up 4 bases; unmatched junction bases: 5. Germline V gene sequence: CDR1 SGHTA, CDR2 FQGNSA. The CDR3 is CATGGGRETQYF. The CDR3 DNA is TGTGCCACAGGCGGGGGGCGAGAGACCCAGTACTTC.

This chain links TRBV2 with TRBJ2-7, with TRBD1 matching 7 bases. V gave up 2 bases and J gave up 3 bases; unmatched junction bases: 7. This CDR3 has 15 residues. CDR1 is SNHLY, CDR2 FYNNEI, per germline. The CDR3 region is CASSERRGGGYEQYF. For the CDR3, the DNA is TGTGCCAGCAGTGAACGGAGAGGGGGCGGCTACGAGCAGTACTTC.

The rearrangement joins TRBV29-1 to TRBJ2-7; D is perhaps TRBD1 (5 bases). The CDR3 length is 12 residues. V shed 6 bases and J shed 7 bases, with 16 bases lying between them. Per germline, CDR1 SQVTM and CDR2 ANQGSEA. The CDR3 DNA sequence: TGCAGCGTCCCAGGGTTGGTGTGGGAGCAGTACTTC. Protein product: CSVPGLVWEQYF.

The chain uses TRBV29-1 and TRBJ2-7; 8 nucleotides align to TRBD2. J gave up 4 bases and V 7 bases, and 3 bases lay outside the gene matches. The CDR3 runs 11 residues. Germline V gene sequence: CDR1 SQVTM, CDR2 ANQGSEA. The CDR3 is CSAGGGYEQYF. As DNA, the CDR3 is TGCAGCGCGGGGGGGGGTTACGAGCAGTACTTC.

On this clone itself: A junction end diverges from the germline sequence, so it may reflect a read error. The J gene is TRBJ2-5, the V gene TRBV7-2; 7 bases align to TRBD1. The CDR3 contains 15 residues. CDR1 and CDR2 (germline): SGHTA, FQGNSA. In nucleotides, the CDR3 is TGTGCCAGCAGATTAGGCCGGGCAGGGGGAGAGACCCAGTACTTC. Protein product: CASRLGRAGGETQYF.

DNA of the CDR3: TGTGCCAGCAGTTTGTTAGCGGGGGGGCGAAAAACCGGGGAGCTGTTTTTT. Translation gives CASSLLAGGRKTGELFF. The rearrangement uses TRBV28 and TRBJ2-2; 11 bases map to TRBD2. This CDR3 spans 17 amino acids. Trimming took 3 bases from V and 5 from J; bases not matched to a gene: 8. Germline CDR1 reads MDHEN; CDR2 reads SYDVKM.

CDR3 loop: CASSLDRQINNEQFF. The CDR3 bases are TGTGCCAGCAGCTTGGACAGACAAATAAACAATGAGCAGTTCTTC. The chain carries TRBV28 and TRBJ2-1, with a weak D call TRBD1 (6 bases). This CDR3 is 15 amino acids long. Trimming removed 6 bases from V and 5 bases from J, with 17 bases in between. Germline loops: CDR1 MDHEN, CDR2 SYDVKM. The whole variable domain, filled in from reference TRBV28 and TRBJ2-1, reads DVKVTQSSRYLVKRTGEKVFLECVQDMDHENMFWYRQDPGLGLRLIYFSYDVKMKEKGDIPEGYSVSREKKERFSLILESASTNQTSMYLCASSLDRQINNEQFFGPGTRLTVL.

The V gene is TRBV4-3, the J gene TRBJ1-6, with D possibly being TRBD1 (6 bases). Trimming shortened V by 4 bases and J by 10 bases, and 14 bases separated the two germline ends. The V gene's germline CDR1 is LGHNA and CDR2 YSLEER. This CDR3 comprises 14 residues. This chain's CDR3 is CASSPAGVGSPLHF. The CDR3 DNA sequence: TGCGCCAGCAGCCCGGCAGGGGTTGGGTCACCCCTCCACTTT.

The DNA for the CDR3 is TGTGCCAGCAGCTTACGGGGGGGCAATGAGCAGTTCTTC. Residues: CASSLRGGNEQFF. This sequence joins TRBV11-1 and TRBJ2-1; 8 bases are a match to TRBD2. Trimming took 2 bases from V and 6 from J; bases not matched to a gene: 0. In germline, CDR1 is SGHAT, CDR2 FQDESV (reference sequence). This CDR3 is built from 13 residues.

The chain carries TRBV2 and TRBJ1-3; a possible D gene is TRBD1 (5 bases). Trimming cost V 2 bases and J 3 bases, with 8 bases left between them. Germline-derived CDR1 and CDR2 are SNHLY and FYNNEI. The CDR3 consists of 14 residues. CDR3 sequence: CASSESGNGNTIYF. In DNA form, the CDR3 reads TGTGCCAGCAGTGAATCAGGGAATGGAAACACCATATATTTT.

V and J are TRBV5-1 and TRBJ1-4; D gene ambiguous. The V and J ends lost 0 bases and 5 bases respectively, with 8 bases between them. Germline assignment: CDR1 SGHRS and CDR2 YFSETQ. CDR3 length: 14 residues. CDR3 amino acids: CASSLGYSNEKLFF. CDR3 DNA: TGCGCCAGCAGCTTGGGCTATTCAAATGAAAAACTGTTTTTT.

The chain's CDR3 is CASSPEPAGNQPQHF. The CDR3, as DNA: TGCGCCAGCAGCCCCGAGCCGGCAGGGAATCAGCCCCAGCATTTT. The chain employs TRBV4-1 and TRBJ1-5, with D tentatively TRBD1 (5 bases). CDR3 size: 15 residues. Deletions cut 4 bases from V and 4 bases from J, with 14 bases between. Looked up from germline, CDR1 is MGHRA and CDR2 is YSYEKL.

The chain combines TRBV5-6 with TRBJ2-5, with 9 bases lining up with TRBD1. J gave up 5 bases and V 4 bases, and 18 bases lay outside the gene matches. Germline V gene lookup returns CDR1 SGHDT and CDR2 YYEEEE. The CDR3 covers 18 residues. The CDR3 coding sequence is TGTGCCAGCAGCCCCAGGCGGACAGGGGTGCGTTTGATGGAGACCCAGTACTTC. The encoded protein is CASSPRRTGVRLMETQYF.

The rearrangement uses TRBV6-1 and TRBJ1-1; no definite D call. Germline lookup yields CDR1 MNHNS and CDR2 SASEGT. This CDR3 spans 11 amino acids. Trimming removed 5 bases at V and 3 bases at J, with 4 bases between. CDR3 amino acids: CASSYYTEAFF. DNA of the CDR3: TGTGCCAGCAGTTATTACACTGAAGCTTTCTTT.

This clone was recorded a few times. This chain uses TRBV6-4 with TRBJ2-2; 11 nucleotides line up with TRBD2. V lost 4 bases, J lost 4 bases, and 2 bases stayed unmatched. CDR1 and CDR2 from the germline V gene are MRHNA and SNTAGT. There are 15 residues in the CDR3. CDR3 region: CASSGLAGGTGELFF. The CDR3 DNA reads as TGTGCCAGCAGTGGCCTAGCGGGGGGCACCGGGGAGCTGTTTTTT.

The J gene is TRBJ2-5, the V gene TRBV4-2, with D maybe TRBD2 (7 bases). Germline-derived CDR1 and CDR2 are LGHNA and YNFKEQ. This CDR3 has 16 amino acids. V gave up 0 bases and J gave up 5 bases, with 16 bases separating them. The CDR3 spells CASSQDIGAGAETQYF. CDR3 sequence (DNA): TGTGCCAGCAGCCAAGATATAGGGGCGGGGGCGGAGACCCAGTACTTC.

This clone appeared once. This chain's CDR3 is CASAGVTDTQYF. CDR3 bases: TGTGCCAGCGCGGGGGTCACAGATACGCAGTATTTT. The chain couples TRBV27 to TRBJ2-3; the match to TRBD2 covers 7 bases. The germline V gene encodes CDR1 MNHEY and CDR2 SMNVEV (reference sequence). The length of the CDR3 is 12 residues. V was pared by 8 bases and J by 2 bases, with 1 base of the junction left unmatched.

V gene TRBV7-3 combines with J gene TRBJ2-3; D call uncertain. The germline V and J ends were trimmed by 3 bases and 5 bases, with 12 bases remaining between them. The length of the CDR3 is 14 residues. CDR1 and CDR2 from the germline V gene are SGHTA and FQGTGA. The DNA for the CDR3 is TGTGCCAGCAGCTTGATGGAAGGCGGAGATACGCAGTATTTT. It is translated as CASSLMEGGDTQYF.

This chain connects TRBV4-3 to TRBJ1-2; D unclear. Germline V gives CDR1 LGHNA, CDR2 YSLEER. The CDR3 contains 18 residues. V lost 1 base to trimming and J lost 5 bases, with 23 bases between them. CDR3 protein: CASSQARAGSRLFYGYTF. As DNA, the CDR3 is TGCGCCAGCAGCCAAGCACGAGCCGGGTCTCGCCTTTTTTATGGCTACACCTTC.

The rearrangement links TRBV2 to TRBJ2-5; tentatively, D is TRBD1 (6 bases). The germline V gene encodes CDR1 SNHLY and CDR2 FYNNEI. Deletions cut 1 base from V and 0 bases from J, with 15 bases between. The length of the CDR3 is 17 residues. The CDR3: CASSEGVPGEYQETQYF. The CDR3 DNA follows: TGTGCCAGCAGTGAAGGGGTCCCAGGGGAGTACCAAGAGACCCAGTACTTC.

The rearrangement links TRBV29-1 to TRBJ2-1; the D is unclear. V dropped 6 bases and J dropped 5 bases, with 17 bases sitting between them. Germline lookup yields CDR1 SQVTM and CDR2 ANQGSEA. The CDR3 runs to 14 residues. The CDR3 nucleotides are TGCAGCGTCCCCCTTTTACGGGTTAACAATGAGCAGTTCTTC. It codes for CSVPLLRVNNEQFF.

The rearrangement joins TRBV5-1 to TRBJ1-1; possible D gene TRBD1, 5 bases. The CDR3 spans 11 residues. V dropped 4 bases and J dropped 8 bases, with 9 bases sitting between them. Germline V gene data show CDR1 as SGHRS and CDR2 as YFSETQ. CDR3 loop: CASSLPGEAFF. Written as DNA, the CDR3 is TGCGCCAGCAGCCTGCCAGGGGAAGCTTTCTTT.

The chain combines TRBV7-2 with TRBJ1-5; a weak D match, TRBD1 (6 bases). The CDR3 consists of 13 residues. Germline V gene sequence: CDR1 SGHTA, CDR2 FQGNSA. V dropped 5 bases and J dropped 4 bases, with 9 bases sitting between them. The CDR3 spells CASSLGHNQPQHF. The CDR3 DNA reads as TGTGCCAGCAGCCTGGGACATAATCAGCCCCAGCATTTT.

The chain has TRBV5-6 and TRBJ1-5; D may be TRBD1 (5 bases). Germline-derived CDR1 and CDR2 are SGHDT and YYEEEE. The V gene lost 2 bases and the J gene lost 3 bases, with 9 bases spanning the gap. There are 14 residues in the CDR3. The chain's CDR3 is CASSFRQTNQPQHF. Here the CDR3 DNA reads TGTGCCAGCAGCTTTAGACAGACCAATCAGCCCCAGCATTTT. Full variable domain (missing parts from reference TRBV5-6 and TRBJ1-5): DAGVTQSPTHLIKTRGQQVTLRCSPKSGHDTVSWYQQALGQGPQFIFQYYEEEERQRGNFPDRFSGHQFPNYSSELNVNALLLGDSALYLCASSFRQTNQPQHFGDGTRLSIL.

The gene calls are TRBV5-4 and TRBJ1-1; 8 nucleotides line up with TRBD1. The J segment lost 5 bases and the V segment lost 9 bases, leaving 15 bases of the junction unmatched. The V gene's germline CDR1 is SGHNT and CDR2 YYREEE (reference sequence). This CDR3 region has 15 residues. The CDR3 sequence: CATKRGTGGETEAFF. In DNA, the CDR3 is TGTGCCACCAAGAGGGGGACAGGCGGGGAGACTGAAGCTTTCTTT.

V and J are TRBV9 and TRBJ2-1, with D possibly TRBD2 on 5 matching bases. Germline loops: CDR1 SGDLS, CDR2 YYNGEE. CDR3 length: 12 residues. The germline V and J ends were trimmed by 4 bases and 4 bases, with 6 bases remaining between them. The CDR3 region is CASSSGYNEQFF. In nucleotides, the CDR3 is TGTGCCAGCAGCTCGGGATACAATGAGCAGTTCTTC. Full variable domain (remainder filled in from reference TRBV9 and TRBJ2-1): DSGVTQTPKHLITATGQRVTLRCSPRSGDLSVYWYQQSLDQGLQFLIQYYNGEERAKGNILERFSAQQFPDLHSELNLSSLELGDSALYFCASSSGYNEQFFGPGTRLTVL.

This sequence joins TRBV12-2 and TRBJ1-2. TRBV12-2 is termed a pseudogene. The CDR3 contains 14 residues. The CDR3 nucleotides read TGTGCAAGTCGCTTAATCGCGGGAAGTCATGGCTACACCTTC. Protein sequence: CASRLIAGSHGYTF.

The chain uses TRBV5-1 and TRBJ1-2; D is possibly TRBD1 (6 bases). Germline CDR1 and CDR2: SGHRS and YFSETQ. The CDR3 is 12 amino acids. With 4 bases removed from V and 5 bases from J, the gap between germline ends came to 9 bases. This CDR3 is CASSQGGYGYTF. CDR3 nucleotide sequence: TGCGCCAGCAGCCAAGGGGGTTATGGCTACACCTTC.